Listed here is a single T cell receptor beta chain. What it binds is unknown. PCR was performed a second time for about 6 to 12 cycles using a sample-barcoded 5' primer and a J-beta primer mix. Each cDNA molecule received a tag from a template-switch adaptor that had 12 random nucleotides. One entry per CDR3 protein, called by TCRdb with MiXCR from the 5' RACE reads. Of about 640,000 distinct CDR3 sequences in the sample, about 53% were seen once. The data were obtained in a study of blood T cells in healthy people across ages. Study-level results: Leaving the PBMCs unsorted stopped any conclusive comparison of naive versus antigen-experienced cells. There was no known CMV status for donors, so expanded clonotype changes were possibly confounded.

Each sample yielded at least 6 million isolated PBMCs. The germline CDR1 and CDR2 sequences are SQVTM and ANQGSEA. The CDR3 is 12 residues long. Sequencing was done on a sample of blood. This TCR derives from a man in his 60s in good health. The V gene is TRBV29-1, the J gene TRBJ2-5; unclear D gene. Matching the DNA end better, TRBJ2-7 makes the J call doubtful. The CDR3 loop reads CSVGGNSYEQYF. In DNA form, the CDR3 reads TGCAGCGTTGGTGGTAACTCCTACGAGCAGTACTTC.